These 20 T cell receptor beta chains came from one sample sequenced in a study of blood T cell repertoires in COVID-19. Produced via immunoSEQ multiplex PCR; TCRdb's table is partial and in-frame only. The sample carries 95,000 to 110,000 clones, approximately 88% recorded once. Sequences were obtained from peripheral blood. All receptors derive from a middle-aged man with active or convalescent COVID-19.

The J gene is TRBJ2-1, the V gene TRBV28, with TRBD2 identical over 8 bases. The trim removed 5 bases at V and 8 bases at J, leaving 11 bases unmatched. The CDR3 length is 15 residues. Germline V lookup: CDR1 MDHEN, CDR2 SYDVKM. The CDR3 spells CASSIPGLDPDEQFF. Written as DNA, the CDR3 is TGTGCCAGCAGTATTCCGGGACTAGACCCCGATGAGCAGTTCTTC.

In nucleotides, the CDR3 is TGCAGCGTTGTTGGGGGGGTGCAGGGCTACACCTTC. This gives the protein CSVVGGVQGYTF. The chain carries TRBV29-1 and TRBJ1-2, with a weak D call TRBD1 (5 bases). The germline V gene encodes CDR1 SQVTM and CDR2 ANQGSEA. V lost 4 bases, J lost 8 bases, and 14 bases lay in between. This CDR3 has 12 residues.

The chain has TRBV6-4 and TRBJ2-1; TRBD1 might be the D (5 bases). The germline gives CDR1 MRHNA, CDR2 SNTAGT. V shed 6 bases and J shed 7 bases, with 19 bases lying between them. This CDR3 has 15 residues. This CDR3 is CASRVDSVFSNEQFF. CDR3 coding DNA: TGTGCCAGCAGAGTTGACAGTGTTTTTAGTAATGAGCAGTTCTTC.

The chain has TRBV29-1 and TRBJ1-2, with 11 positions matching TRBD1. V shed 7 bases and J 3 bases; nucleotides not matched to a gene: 4. Germline CDR1 SQVTM, CDR2 ANQGSEA. The CDR3 is 13 residues long. The CDR3 is CSGTGGKDYGYTF. DNA of the CDR3: TGCAGCGGGACAGGGGGCAAGGACTATGGCTACACCTTC.

The V gene is TRBV6-5, the J gene TRBJ1-1; 9 nucleotides agree with TRBD1. CDR1 MNHEY and CDR2 SVGAGI come from the germline V gene. CDR3 size: 14 residues. After removal of 6 bases from V and 6 bases from J, the junction contained 8 bases not matched to a gene. The chain's CDR3 is CASRQSGTGSEAFF. CDR3 sequence (DNA): TGTGCCAGCAGACAATCCGGGACAGGGTCTGAAGCTTTCTTT.

The chain's CDR3 is CASSLLLGTGYNEQYF. The CDR3 DNA is TGCGCCAGCAGCTTATTGCTTGGGACAGGGTATAACGAGCAGTACTTC. This chain connects TRBV5-1 to TRBJ2-7, with 9 bases identical to TRBD1. The CDR3 sequence is 16 residues long. The V gene's germline CDR1 is SGHRS and CDR2 YFSETQ. J lost 5 bases, V lost 2 bases, and 11 bases had no gene match. Using reference TRBV5-1 and TRBJ2-7 for the parts outside the CDR3, the full variable domain is KAGVTQTPRYLIKTRGQQVTLSCSPISGHRSVSWYQQTPGQGLQFLFEYFSETQRNKGNFPGRFSGRQFSNSRSEMNVSTLELGDSALYLCASSLLLGTGYNEQYFGPGTRLTVT.

This sequence joins TRBV29-1 and TRBJ1-4; tentatively, D is TRBD1 (6 bases). The ends were cut back, 4 bases at V and 5 bases at J, with 11 bases in the middle. The CDR3 has 13 residues. Per the germline V gene, CDR1 is SQVTM and CDR2 is ANQGSEA. CDR3: CSVGEQGNEKLFF. DNA for the CDR3: TGCAGCGTTGGAGAACAGGGAAATGAAAAACTGTTTTTT.

This rearrangement joins TRBV24-1 to TRBJ2-7, with TRBD2 matching over 13 bases. The V gene's germline CDR1 is KGHDR and CDR2 SFDVKD. The CDR3 extends over 15 amino acids. The V and J ends lost 6 bases and 4 bases, in that order; junction bases with no gene match: 5. The CDR3 nucleotides read TGTGCCACCAGTACTAGCGGGAGGGGGGGTTACGAGCAGTACTTC. Its protein product is CATSTSGRGGYEQYF.

The rearrangement joins TRBV7-9 to TRBJ1-1; D gene ambiguous. There are 12 residues in the CDR3. The V gene lost 10 bases and the J gene lost 4 bases, with 13 bases spanning the gap. Germline V gene data show CDR1 as SEHNR and CDR2 as FQNEAQ (reference sequence). CDR3 residues: CAISTAPTEAFF. CDR3 DNA: TGTGCCATCAGTACAGCCCCCACTGAAGCTTTCTTT.

The chain recombines TRBV6-2 or TRBV6-3 with TRBJ2-3; TRBD1 agrees at 7 bases. V was pared by 6 bases and J by 4 bases, with 10 bases of the junction left unmatched. This CDR3 is built from 15 residues. Germline V gene lookup returns CDR1 MNHEY and CDR2 SVGEGT. As DNA, the CDR3 is TGTGCCAGCAGCCGCGACAGGGTCAGCGCAGATACGCAGTATTTT. Its translation is CASSRDRVSADTQYF.

The V and J genes are TRBV19 and TRBJ1-2; 8 nucleotides line up with TRBD1. The CDR3 extends over 15 amino acids. The trim removed 5 bases at V and 5 bases at J, leaving 10 bases unmatched. Germline CDR1 reads LNHDA; CDR2 reads SQIVND (reference sequence). The CDR3 DNA follows: TGTGCCAGTAGTCTAAGACAGGGGCTTACTTATGGCTACACCTTC. It encodes CASSLRQGLTYGYTF.

This clone was recorded once. This chain links TRBV3-1 (or the pseudogene TRBV3-2) with TRBJ2-7, with 9 bases that match TRBD1. The CDR3 loop spans 16 amino acids. J lost 4 bases, V lost 0 bases, and 7 bases had no gene match. From germline, CDR1 is LGHDT and CDR2 YNNKEL (reference sequence). CDR3 in DNA: TGTGCCAGCAGCCAAGAACCGGGACAGGGATTATACGAGCAGTACTTC. Translating gives CASSQEPGQGLYEQYF.

The V gene is TRBV6-5, the J gene TRBJ2-1, with TRBD2 matching over 8 bases. V was pared by 8 bases and J by 3 bases, with 9 bases of the junction left unmatched. The CDR3 loop spans 15 amino acids. Germline loops: CDR1 MNHEY, CDR2 SVGAGI. Here the CDR3 DNA reads TGTGCCAGCTCCTACAAGCGGGAGATCTACAATGAGCAGTTCTTC. This gives the protein CASSYKREIYNEQFF.

This rearrangement joins TRBV30 to TRBJ1-1; no definite D call. This CDR3 has 13 residues. Trimming stripped 2 bases from V and 4 bases from J, with 11 bases between. Germline V gives CDR1 GTSNPN, CDR2 SVGIG (reference sequence). The CDR3, as DNA: TGTGCCTGGAGTAGACCGGAGGGCACTGAAGCTTTCTTT. It codes for CAWSRPEGTEAFF.

The rearrangement links TRBV28 to TRBJ1-6; D possibly corresponds to TRBD1 (6 bases). The CDR3 has 14 amino acids. V lost 8 bases, J lost 7 bases, and 15 bases lay in between. The germline gives CDR1 MDHEN, CDR2 SYDVKM. Here the CDR3 DNA reads TGTGCCAGCCAATGGGGAGGGGGGAATTCACCCCTCCACTTT. As protein: CASQWGGGNSPLHF.

The V gene is TRBV30, the J gene TRBJ2-7; D gene uncertain. This CDR3 spans 11 amino acids. V was cut by 1 base and J by 3 bases, with 4 bases left in between. Germline V CDR1 and CDR2: GTSNPN, SVGIG (reference sequence). The CDR3, as DNA: TGTGCCTGGAGTGCCAGCTACGAGCAGTACTTC. Residues: CAWSASYEQYF.

This clone was counted between two and nine times. This chain joins TRBV2 and TRBJ1-5; the match to TRBD1 covers 8 bases. Trimming cost V 5 bases and J 1 base; bases outside gene matches: 7. This CDR3 region has 16 residues. Germline V lookup: CDR1 SNHLY, CDR2 FYNNEI. This chain's CDR3 is CASSSQGALSNQPQHF. DNA of the CDR3: TGTGCCAGCAGTTCGCAGGGGGCTCTGAGCAATCAGCCCCAGCATTTT.

This chain joins TRBV5-1 and TRBJ2-7; 12 nucleotides align to TRBD2. Germline CDR1 is SGHRS and CDR2 is YFSETQ. The CDR3 has 17 amino acids. The V gene end was trimmed by 0 bases and the J gene end by 1 base; junction bases not matched to a gene: 5. CDR3 amino acids: CASSLAPLAGGSYEQYF. The CDR3 DNA sequence: TGCGCCAGCAGCTTGGCGCCCCTAGCGGGAGGGTCCTACGAGCAGTACTTC.

V gene TRBV18 combines with J gene TRBJ1-1, with D uncertain. The V end lost 6 bases, the J end lost 0 bases, and 14 bases lay between the germline ends. The germline CDR1 and CDR2 sequences are KGHSH and LQKENI. The CDR3 runs to 15 residues. The chain's CDR3 is CASSLRSDLNTEAFF. The CDR3 nucleotides read TGTGCCAGCTCCCTTCGTTCGGACTTGAACACTGAAGCTTTCTTT.

The V gene is TRBV6-1, the J gene TRBJ1-5; no reliable D call. V was shortened by 1 base and J by 11 bases, with 12 bases between the two germline ends. The length of the CDR3 is 13 residues. Germline V gives CDR1 MNHNS, CDR2 SASEGT. CDR3: CASSEGGVVTQHF. CDR3 nucleotides: TGTGCCAGCAGTGAAGGAGGCGTCGTAACCCAGCATTTT.